A single T cell receptor (beta chain) is shown here with its context. The CDR3 extends over 17 amino acids. Germline V gives CDR1 LNHDA, CDR2 SQIVND (reference sequence). V lost 4 bases to trimming and J lost 2 bases; unmatched junction nucleotides: 11. The sample is drawn from a study of blood T cell repertoires in COVID-19. Study information: Samples of COVID-19 (acute and convalescent) were obtained from the United States, Italy and Spain. From T cells, B-cell-depleted T cells, or PBMCs came the material, which was cDNA or gDNA.

In the study's own analysis: Quantification of nucleated cells was approximated via reference gene primer amplification. Generated by immunoSEQ multiplex PCR, the TCRdb table keeps only in-frame clones and is missing some. V and J calls and clone size are given by that table; D and trimming were obtained from the DNA. The sample shows tens of thousands of clones, 85% to 90% of them seen only once. The sequencing input was peripheral blood. The TCR comes from a human donor in a cohort sampled during active COVID-19. The gene calls are TRBV19 and TRBJ1-5, with 7 bases fitting TRBD1. This CDR3 is CASSRGSGQDGNQPQHF. The CDR3 DNA is TGTGCCAGTAGTAGAGGATCTGGACAGGATGGCAATCAGCCCCAGCATTTT.